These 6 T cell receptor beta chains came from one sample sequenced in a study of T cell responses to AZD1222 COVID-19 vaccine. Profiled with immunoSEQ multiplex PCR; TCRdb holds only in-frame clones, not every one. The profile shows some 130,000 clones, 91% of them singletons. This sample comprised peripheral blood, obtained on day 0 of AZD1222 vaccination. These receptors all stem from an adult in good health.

CDR3 in DNA: TGTGCCATCAGTGTGACGCTACTAGCGGGGGGGCAAAGCTCCTACAATGAGCAGTTCTTC. It translates to CAISVTLLAGGQSSYNEQFF. V and J are TRBV10-3 and TRBJ2-1; 13 positions agree with TRBD2. V trimming: 4 bases; J trimming: 0 bases; junction bases outside the gene matches: 12. Germline V gene lookup returns CDR1 ENHRY and CDR2 SYGVKD. The CDR3 totals 20 residues.

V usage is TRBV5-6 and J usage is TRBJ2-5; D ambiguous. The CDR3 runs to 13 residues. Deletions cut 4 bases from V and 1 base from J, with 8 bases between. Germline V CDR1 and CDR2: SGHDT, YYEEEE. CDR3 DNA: TGTGCCAGCAGCCTTTACTTCCAAGAGACCCAGTACTTC. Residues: CASSLYFQETQYF.

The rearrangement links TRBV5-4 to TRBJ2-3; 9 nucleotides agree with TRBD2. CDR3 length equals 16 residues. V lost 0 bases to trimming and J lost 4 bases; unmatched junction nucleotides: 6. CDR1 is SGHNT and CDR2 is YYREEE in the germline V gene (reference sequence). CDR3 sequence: CASSLAAGGRSDTQYF. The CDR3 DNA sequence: TGTGCCAGCAGCTTGGCGGCGGGGGGGCGATCAGATACGCAGTATTTT.

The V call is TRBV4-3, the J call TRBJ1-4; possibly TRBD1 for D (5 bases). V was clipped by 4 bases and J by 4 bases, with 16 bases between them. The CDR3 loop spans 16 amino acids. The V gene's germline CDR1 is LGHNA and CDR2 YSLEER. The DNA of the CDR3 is TGCGCCAGCAGCCGAAAAGCCGGGACCTTTAATGAAAAACTGTTTTTT. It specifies CASSRKAGTFNEKLFF.

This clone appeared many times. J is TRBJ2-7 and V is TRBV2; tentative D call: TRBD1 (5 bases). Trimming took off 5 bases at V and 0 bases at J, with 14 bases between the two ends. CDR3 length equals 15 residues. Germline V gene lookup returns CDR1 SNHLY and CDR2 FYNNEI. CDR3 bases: TGTGCCAGCAGTCCCGACAGCGTCTACTCCTACGAGCAGTACTTC. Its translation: CASSPDSVYSYEQYF.

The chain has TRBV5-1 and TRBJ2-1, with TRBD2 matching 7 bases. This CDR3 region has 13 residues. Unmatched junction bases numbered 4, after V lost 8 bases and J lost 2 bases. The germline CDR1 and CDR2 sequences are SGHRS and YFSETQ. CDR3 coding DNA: TGCGCCAGTGCGGGGGAGACCTACAATGAGCAGTTCTTC. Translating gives CASAGETYNEQFF.